Following are 30 T cell receptor beta chains from one sample sequenced in a study of beta chain features in type 1 diabetes. Since all of the isolated RNA was reverse transcribed, expressed TCRB transcripts were what got sequenced. TCRdb keeps only in-frame clones here, not all; method: immunoSEQ multiplex PCR. The table lists 300,000 to 450,000 clones, about 18% of them singletons. The sequenced sample consisted of naive CD4+ T cells from blood. The receptors derive from a young woman in good health.

In DNA, the CDR3 is TGCGCCAGCAGCCTTCGGGGATCGAGCACAGATACGCAGTATTTT. Amino acid sequence: CASSLRGSSTDTQYF. The chain recombines TRBV5-1 with TRBJ2-3; the D gene is possibly TRBD2 (5 bases). V was shortened by 4 bases and J by 0 bases, with 12 bases between the two germline ends. Germline values: CDR1 SGHRS, CDR2 YFSETQ. The CDR3 extends over 15 amino acids. The variable domain in full, completed from reference TRBV5-1 and TRBJ2-3, reads KAGVTQTPRYLIKTRGQQVTLSCSPISGHRSVSWYQQTPGQGLQFLFEYFSETQRNKGNFPGRFSGRQFSNSRSEMNVSTLELGDSALYLCASSLRGSSTDTQYFGPGTRLTVL.

J is TRBJ1-2 and V is TRBV30, with 7 bases identical to TRBD1. The J segment lost 7 bases and the V segment lost 0 bases, leaving 8 bases of the junction unmatched. The CDR3 is made up of 14 amino acids. CDR1 GTSNPN and CDR2 SVGIG come from the germline V gene (reference sequence). The CDR3 coding sequence is TGTGCCTGGAGTGTTAAGGGGGCCCAACGTGGCTACACCTTC. Translated: CAWSVKGAQRGYTF.

The rearrangement joins TRBV6-5 to TRBJ1-2; TRBD1 aligns across 11 bases. CDR1 is MNHEY, CDR2 SVGAGI, per germline. This CDR3 has 13 residues. The J segment lost 7 bases and the V segment lost 6 bases, leaving 4 bases of the junction unmatched. The CDR3 loop reads CASSSGQGAGYTF. CDR3 bases: TGTGCCAGCAGCAGTGGACAGGGGGCTGGCTACACCTTC.

Written as DNA, the CDR3 is TGCGCCAGCAGCGGAGACCTAGATACGCAGTATTTT. Its translation is CASSGDLDTQYF. The gene calls are TRBV5-1 and TRBJ2-3; D is uncertain. Germline-derived CDR1 and CDR2 are SGHRS and YFSETQ. This CDR3 is built from 12 residues. Trimming shortened V by 4 bases and J by 5 bases, and 8 bases separated the two germline ends.

The table lists this clone with a few counts. The genes are TRBV7-8 and TRBJ2-2; D possibly corresponds to TRBD2 (5 bases). Trimming took off 5 bases at V and 6 bases at J, with 13 bases between the two ends. Germline-derived CDR1 and CDR2 are SGHVS and FQNEAQ. This CDR3 comprises 14 residues. This CDR3 reads CASSQTRDSGELFF. The CDR3 coding sequence is TGTGCCAGCAGCCAAACTCGGGATTCCGGGGAGCTGTTTTTT.

This clone was seen a few times. J is TRBJ2-1 and V is TRBV9; 7 bases are a match to TRBD1. This CDR3 has 18 residues. V lost 1 base and J lost 3; bases outside the gene matches: 13. The germline CDR1 and CDR2 sequences are SGDLS and YYNGEE. This chain's CDR3 is CASSVSGFPGGDYNEQFF. Here the CDR3 DNA reads TGTGCCAGCAGCGTATCAGGCTTTCCAGGGGGTGACTACAATGAGCAGTTCTTC.

V usage is TRBV20-1 and J usage is TRBJ1-2; the match to TRBD1 covers 11 bases. Losses at the gene ends were 6 bases for V and 12 bases for J; bases not matched to a gene: 6. The CDR3 has 11 residues. In germline, CDR1 is DFQATT, CDR2 SNEGSKA (reference sequence). The chain's CDR3 is CSAQDRGQHTF. In DNA, the CDR3 is TGCAGTGCCCAGGACAGGGGGCAACACACCTTC.

This clone came up a few times. The chain joins TRBV18 to TRBJ1-1; TRBD1 matches 9 bases. This CDR3 spans 17 amino acids. CDR1 is KGHSH and CDR2 is LQKENI in the germline V gene. Unmatched junction bases numbered 8, after V lost 3 bases and J lost 0 bases. CDR3 amino acids: CASSPPTGGKMNTEAFF. The CDR3 DNA sequence: TGTGCCAGCTCACCCCCTACAGGGGGCAAGATGAACACTGAAGCTTTCTTT.

This sequence joins TRBV2 and TRBJ2-5, with 9 bases fitting TRBD2. The CDR3 is 12 amino acids. Trimming removed 8 bases from V and 5 bases from J; junction bases left unmatched: 3. CDR1 is SNHLY, CDR2 FYNNEI, per germline. The CDR3 is CASGTSRETQYF. In DNA form, the CDR3 reads TGTGCCAGCGGGACTAGCAGGGAGACCCAGTACTTC.

This clone has just a few counts. This chain connects TRBV15 to TRBJ2-7; D perhaps matches TRBD1 (5 bases). Trimming left V 0 bases short and J 0 bases short, with 9 bases between. Germline loops: CDR1 LNHNV, CDR2 YYDKDF (reference sequence). The CDR3 contains 15 residues. CDR3 in DNA: TGTGCCACCAGCAGAGACAGGGAAAGCTCCTACGAGCAGTACTTC. Translating gives CATSRDRESSYEQYF.

V is TRBV6-6 and J is TRBJ1-2; TRBD1 is a possible D gene (5 bases). The V and J ends lost 3 bases and 5 bases respectively, with 19 bases between them. This CDR3 comprises 16 residues. The germline CDR1 and CDR2 sequences are MNHNY and SVGAGI (reference sequence). CDR3 sequence reads: CASSYQSGRVEYGYTF. The CDR3 region has the DNA TGTGCCAGCAGTTATCAGTCGGGCAGGGTAGAATATGGCTACACCTTC.

This clone was seen a few times. This chain uses TRBV29-1 with TRBJ2-7; D gene unclear. This CDR3 is built from 11 residues. V was shortened by 4 bases and J by 7 bases, with 11 bases between the two germline ends. Germline V lookup: CDR1 SQVTM, CDR2 ANQGSEA. The CDR3 DNA is TGCAGCGTTGCCCGAGGAAGGGAGCAGTACTTC. Protein product: CSVARGREQYF.

The chain carries TRBV20-1 and TRBJ1-1, with TRBD1 as a possible D gene (6 bases). CDR1 and CDR2 (germline): DFQATT, SNEGSKA (reference sequence). Trimming took 6 bases from V and 7 from J, leaving 12 bases between them. This CDR3 contains 11 residues. CDR3 sequence (DNA): TGCAGTGCCCCGATCAGGGGTGAAGCTTTCTTT. Amino acids: CSAPIRGEAFF.

V usage is TRBV4-2 and J usage is TRBJ2-3, with 7 bases that match TRBD2. Germline-derived CDR1 and CDR2 are LGHNA and YNFKEQ. This CDR3 is built from 18 residues. V trimming: 0 bases; J trimming: 2 bases; junction bases outside the gene matches: 11. In DNA, the CDR3 is TGTGCCAGCAGCCAAGATCGCCCCGCGGGAGTTAACACAGATACGCAGTATTTT. Translation gives CASSQDRPAGVNTDTQYF.

V is TRBV18 and J is TRBJ2-1, with D possibly being TRBD1 (5 bases). Germline-derived CDR1 and CDR2 are KGHSH and LQKENI. The CDR3 covers 13 residues. With 4 bases removed from V and 4 bases from J, the gap between germline ends came to 8 bases. For the CDR3, the DNA is TGTGCCAGCTCACTACAGGATTACAATGAGCAGTTCTTC. It translates to CASSLQDYNEQFF.

This clone has only a few counts. The chain is built from TRBV5-1 and TRBJ2-3; 8 bases align to TRBD1. CDR3 length: 15 residues. Germline CDR1 SGHRS, CDR2 YFSETQ. J gave up 6 bases and V 0 bases, and 6 bases lay outside the gene matches. The CDR3 sequence is CASSLAQGARDTQYF. The CDR3 coding sequence is TGCGCCAGCAGCTTGGCCCAGGGGGCGAGGGATACGCAGTATTTT.

This clone was observed a few times. The chain couples TRBV20-1 to TRBJ2-2; 7 bases agree with TRBD2. Germline CDR1 reads DFQATT; CDR2 reads SNEGSKA (reference sequence). After removal of 5 bases from V and 6 bases from J, the junction contained 0 bases not matched to a gene. The CDR3 contains 11 residues. The CDR3 region is CSAAGAGELFF. CDR3 sequence (DNA): TGCAGTGCTGCGGGAGCCGGGGAGCTGTTTTTT.

This rearrangement joins TRBV7-2 to TRBJ1-1; possibly TRBD1 for D (6 bases). Trimming pared 5 bases from V and 0 bases from J, leaving 13 bases between. Germline V CDR1 and CDR2: SGHTA, FQGNSA. This CDR3 comprises 15 residues. In DNA form, the CDR3 reads TGTGCCAGCAGCAGTCAACAGGGAATGAACACTGAAGCTTTCTTT. Its protein product is CASSSQQGMNTEAFF.

CDR3 nucleotide sequence: TGCGCCAGCAGCCTACCTACAGGGGCTGGAAACACCATATATTTT. This encodes CASSLPTGAGNTIYF. The chain has TRBV4-1 and TRBJ1-3, with TRBD1 identical over 7 bases. Germline CDR1 is MGHRA and CDR2 is YSYEKL. J was trimmed by 2 bases and V by 4 bases; bases with no gene match: 5. The CDR3 runs to 15 residues.

CDR3 nucleotides: TGTGCCATCCAACAGGGGCAGCAAACAGGCGAGCAGTACTTC. This gives the protein CAIQQGQQTGEQYF. This chain joins TRBV28 and TRBJ2-7, with TRBD1 identical over 7 bases. The CDR3 sequence is 14 residues long. Germline V lookup: CDR1 MDHEN, CDR2 SYDVKM. V lost 10 bases, J lost 6 bases, and 15 bases stayed unmatched.

The rearrangement uses TRBV9 and TRBJ2-2; 7 bases agree with TRBD2. CDR3 length equals 17 residues. V dropped 2 bases and J dropped 2; count of bases not matched to a gene: 9. Germline CDR1 and CDR2: SGDLS and YYNGEE. The CDR3 DNA reads TGTGCCAGCAGCGTCGGAATTACTAGCGCCAACACCGGGGAGCTGTTTTTT. Its translation is CASSVGITSANTGELFF.

V usage is TRBV7-2 and J usage is TRBJ2-5, with 7 bases lining up with TRBD2. The germline V gene encodes CDR1 SGHTA and CDR2 FQGNSA. The CDR3 sequence is 15 residues long. J lost 4 bases, V lost 2 bases, and 7 bases had no gene match. This CDR3 is CASSLQAGRLETQYF. Here the CDR3 DNA reads TGTGCCAGCAGCTTACAAGCGGGGAGATTAGAGACCCAGTACTTC.

The J gene is TRBJ2-3, the V gene TRBV5-1, with 13 bases aligning to TRBD2. The V gene's germline CDR1 is SGHRS and CDR2 YFSETQ. The trim removed 7 bases at V and 1 base at J, leaving 3 bases unmatched. The CDR3 extends over 15 amino acids. The CDR3 DNA reads as TGCGCCAGCCGTGGACTAGCGGGGGGCACAGATACGCAGTATTTT. This gives the protein CASRGLAGGTDTQYF.

V gene TRBV6-5 combines with J gene TRBJ2-4; TRBD2 aligns across 8 bases. V lost 1 base to trimming and J lost 7 bases; unmatched junction nucleotides: 6. CDR1 is MNHEY and CDR2 is SVGAGI in the germline V gene. The CDR3 is 15 residues long. CDR3 region: CASSYWSGSGNIQYF. DNA for the CDR3: TGTGCCAGCAGTTACTGGAGCGGGAGCGGGAACATTCAGTACTTC.

The V and J genes are TRBV7-9 and TRBJ2-7; D may be TRBD1 (5 bases). The CDR3 extends over 13 amino acids. V was pared by 5 bases and J by 4 bases, with 12 bases between. CDR1 is SEHNR and CDR2 is FQNEAQ in the germline V gene (reference sequence). The CDR3 DNA reads as TGTGCCAGCAGCCCTCAGCCAGGGTACGAGCAGTACTTC. This gives the protein CASSPQPGYEQYF.

This clone was recorded a few times. This chain links TRBV29-1 with TRBJ2-3; the D is unclear. Germline V gene sequence: CDR1 SQVTM, CDR2 ANQGSEA. Trimming left V 4 bases short and J 6 bases short, with 14 bases between. The CDR3 has 13 residues. CDR3 loop: CSVARLETDTQYF. CDR3 DNA sequence: TGCAGCGTTGCTCGGCTAGAGACGGATACGCAGTATTTT.

This clone showed up just a few times. The chain employs TRBV18 and TRBJ1-2, with 11 bases fitting TRBD1. Looked up from germline, CDR1 is KGHSH and CDR2 is LQKENI. The CDR3 contains 15 residues. The V segment lost 4 bases and the J segment 4 bases; nucleotides outside the gene matches: 5. CDR3 region: CASSLPGQGVYGYTF. CDR3 bases: TGTGCCAGCTCACTCCCGGGACAGGGGGTCTATGGCTACACCTTC.

This clone was observed a handful of times. J is TRBJ2-1 and V is TRBV28, with unresolved D. The germline V gene has CDR1 MDHEN and CDR2 SYDVKM. The CDR3 totals 11 residues. V lost 3 bases and J lost 8, with 5 bases in between. The chain's CDR3 is CASSFEYEQFF. CDR3 DNA: TGTGCCAGCAGTTTCGAGTATGAGCAGTTCTTC. The whole variable domain, filled in from reference TRBV28 and TRBJ2-1, reads DVKVTQSSRYLVKRTGEKVFLECVQDMDHENMFWYRQDPGLGLRLIYFSYDVKMKEKGDIPEGYSVSREKKERFSLILESASTNQTSMYLCASSFEYEQFFGPGTRLTVL.

The chain carries TRBV4-1 and TRBJ2-1, with 7 bases fitting TRBD2. V dropped 3 bases and J dropped 8; count of bases not matched to a gene: 7. The CDR3 length is 14 residues. Looked up from germline, CDR1 is MGHRA and CDR2 is YSYEKL. For the CDR3, the DNA is TGCGCCAGCAGCCAGGCCGGGGGGACTCATGAGCAGTTCTTC. It encodes CASSQAGGTHEQFF.

The rearrangement uses TRBV7-2 and TRBJ2-5; the D gene is possibly TRBD2 (6 bases). Germline CDR1 SGHTA, CDR2 FQGNSA. The V end lost 5 bases, the J end lost 5 bases, and 18 bases lay between the germline ends. The CDR3 contains 15 residues. DNA of the CDR3: TGTGCCAGCAGCCCCCCGGAGCGGGTCCGGGAGACCCAGTACTTC. Protein product: CASSPPERVRETQYF.